The entry below describes one T cell receptor (beta chain). Its target is not known. Selected positively for CCR7 and CD45RO-negative, naive CD8 cells excluded terminally differentiated effector memory CD45RA+ cells. The CDR3 loop spans 13 amino acids. CDR1 is LNHDA and CDR2 is SQIVND in the germline V gene (reference sequence). V lost 5 bases, J lost 1 base, and 8 bases lay in between. This sample is drawn from a study of shared clonotypes between healthy human individuals. Overall study findings and caveats: The low donor count limited represented genetic and exposure-history diversity.

Replicate PCRs run on sorted subsets employed approximately 0.2 ug DNA, roughly 30,000 T cell genomes. Original handling: As immunoSEQ supplied junction-only sequences (without quality scores), filtering differed. Clones were read by immunoSEQ multiplex PCR, and TCRdb kept only the in-frame ones, dropping some. V, J and clone size are those of that table, while D and trimming were read from the DNA. This table has about 2.1 million clones, just over 90% appearing once. Sequencing input: naive CD8+ T cells from PBMCs. The chain carries TRBV19 and TRBJ1-1; D gene unclear. The receptor comes from a man aged 18-30 years in good health. Some clones in this sample may be carry-over from other donors' samples. In DNA, the CDR3 is TGTGCCAGTAGTCGATGGGGGAACACTGAAGCTTTCTTT. This encodes CASSRWGNTEAFF.